The 13 T cell receptor beta chains reported below all come from one sample, sequenced in a study of identical twins. One entry per CDR3 protein results from TCRdb running MiXCR on the 5' RACE reads. The data show approximately 220,000 distinct CDR3 sequences, 9.4% seen once. The sequencing input was memory (CD45RO+) T cells sorted from blood. The receptors originated from a woman aged 18-35 years in good health.

The chain employs TRBV25-1 and TRBJ2-2, with D unresolved. Germline V gives CDR1 MGHDK, CDR2 SYGVNS. The CDR3 is 14 amino acids. Trimming left V 1 base short and J 7 bases short, with 10 bases between. The CDR3 nucleotides are TGTGCCAGCAGTGAATCGTACGCGGTCGGGGAGCTGTTTTTT. Translating gives CASSESYAVGELFF.

This clonotype was observed a few times. The J gene is TRBJ2-1, the V gene TRBV11-3; no firm D call. The CDR3 has 15 residues. V dropped 2 bases and J dropped 6 bases, with 14 bases sitting between them. Germline CDR1 SGHNT, CDR2 YENEEA. Here the CDR3 reads CASSLIRIAPNEQFF. CDR3 DNA sequence: TGTGCCAGCAGCTTAATCCGTATAGCTCCCAATGAGCAGTTCTTC. Drawing the rest from reference TRBV11-3 and TRBJ2-1, the complete variable domain is EAGVVQSPRYKIIEKKQPVAFWCNPISGHNTLYWYLQNLGQGPELLIRYENEEAVDDSQLPKDRFSAERLKGVDSTLKIQPAELGDSAVYLCASSLIRIAPNEQFFGPGTRLTVL.

This chain connects TRBV5-6 to TRBJ1-1; TRBD1 is a possible D gene (5 bases). This CDR3 has 15 residues. With 4 bases removed from V and 5 bases from J, the gap between germline ends came to 18 bases. Germline V gives CDR1 SGHDT, CDR2 YYEEEE. Written as DNA, the CDR3 is TGTGCCAGCAGCACCGTCGGCCATCAGGGAACTGAAGCTTTCTTT. This translates into CASSTVGHQGTEAFF.

The J gene is TRBJ2-7, the V gene TRBV6-1, with a tentative D call TRBD1 (5 bases). CDR1 and CDR2 from the germline V gene are MNHNS and SASEGT. V lost 11 bases to trimming and J lost 4 bases, with 18 bases between them. This CDR3 has 13 residues. Here the CDR3 DNA reads TGTGCCGCTAGGGGCAGGTCGGGTTACGAGCAGTACTTC. Amino acid sequence: CAARGRSGYEQYF.

This clonotype was seen repeatedly, ten times or more. This chain uses TRBV6-1 with TRBJ2-7; TRBD2 aligns across 12 bases. Germline V gene data show CDR1 as MNHNS and CDR2 as SASEGT. The CDR3 length is 15 residues. Germline trimming cut 5 bases from V and 0 bases from J; bases unmatched to any gene: 2. The DNA of the CDR3 is TGTGCCAGCAGTAAGACTAGCGGGAGCTCCTACGAGCAGTACTTC. Translating gives CASSKTSGSSYEQYF.

This clonotype showed up many times. The V gene is TRBV20-1, the J gene TRBJ1-5; possible D gene TRBD1, 5 bases. This CDR3 has 15 residues. Germline lookup yields CDR1 DFQATT and CDR2 SNEGSKA (reference sequence). Between the trimmed V and J ends, which lost 6 bases and 1 base, there was a span of 16 bases. In DNA, the CDR3 is TGCAGTGCGCCCGGCGGGGGAAACAGCAATCAGCCCCAGCATTTT. Its translation is CSAPGGGNSNQPQHF.

This clonotype was recorded at least ten times. This sequence joins TRBV20-1 and TRBJ1-6, with D hard to call. Germline CDR1 DFQATT, CDR2 SNEGSKA (reference sequence). V was trimmed by 0 bases and J by 7 bases, leaving 7 bases between them. This CDR3 is 13 amino acids long. CDR3 bases: TGCAGTGCTAGAGATTCATCCAATTCACCCCTCCACTTT. Translation: CSARDSSNSPLHF.

This clonotype has a handful of counts. The V call is TRBV28, the J call TRBJ2-2, with 7 bases lining up with TRBD2. Germline V gene data show CDR1 as MDHEN and CDR2 as SYDVKM. The CDR3 is 15 residues long. Trimming at V came to 4 bases and at J to 1 base, leaving 3 bases not matched to a gene. CDR3 DNA sequence: TGTGCCAGCAGTTGGGGGGGGATGAACACCGGGGAGCTGTTTTTT. Its translation is CASSWGGMNTGELFF.

This clonotype was counted only a few times. V usage is TRBV18 and J usage is TRBJ2-3, with 10 bases that match TRBD2. Trimming cost V 0 bases and J 4 bases; bases outside gene matches: 4. This CDR3 has 16 amino acids. Germline lookup yields CDR1 KGHSH and CDR2 LQKENI. CDR3 amino acids: CASSPPGLAGADTQYF. The CDR3 DNA follows: TGTGCCAGCTCACCACCAGGGCTAGCGGGAGCAGATACGCAGTATTTT.

This clonotype showed up many times. The genes are TRBV7-9 and TRBJ2-5; TRBD1 matches 8 bases. Losses at the gene ends were 6 bases for V and 5 bases for J; bases not matched to a gene: 8. Germline V gene lookup returns CDR1 SEHNR and CDR2 FQNEAQ (reference sequence). The CDR3 is 14 residues long. CDR3 amino acids: CASRPDRAGETQYF. CDR3 DNA sequence: TGTGCCAGCAGACCGGACAGGGCTGGGGAGACCCAGTACTTC.

This clonotype showed up many times. V is TRBV7-9 and J is TRBJ2-1; D remains unclear. V was trimmed by 6 bases and J by 9 bases, leaving 15 bases between them. The CDR3 has 13 amino acids. Germline assignment: CDR1 SEHNR and CDR2 FQNEAQ (reference sequence). The chain's CDR3 is CASSLTTDLEQFF. The CDR3 DNA follows: TGTGCCAGCAGTTTAACGACCGACCTTGAGCAGTTCTTC.

The table lists this clonotype with a few counts. The chain links TRBV9 to TRBJ2-6, with D tentatively TRBD1 or TRBD2 (6 bases each). The CDR3 totals 15 residues. V lost 7 bases and J 0 bases, leaving 11 bases between the germline ends. CDR1 and CDR2 (germline): SGDLS, YYNGEE. This CDR3 is CASGRGVSGANVLTF. CDR3 in DNA: TGTGCCAGCGGAAGGGGGGTCTCTGGGGCCAACGTCCTGACTTTC. Full variable domain (missing parts from reference TRBV9 and TRBJ2-6): DSGVTQTPKHLITATGQRVTLRCSPRSGDLSVYWYQQSLDQGLQFLIQYYNGEERAKGNILERFSAQQFPDLHSELNLSSLELGDSALYFCASGRGVSGANVLTFGAGSRLTVL.

There are a few counts of this clonotype. The J gene is TRBJ2-1, the V gene TRBV6-1; D is perhaps TRBD1 (5 bases). The ends were cut back, 8 bases at V and 6 bases at J, with 14 bases in the middle. Germline V lookup: CDR1 MNHNS, CDR2 SASEGT. The CDR3 runs 13 residues. This CDR3 is CASAAGHSNEQFF. The CDR3 coding sequence is TGTGCCAGCGCAGCAGGGCACAGCAATGAGCAGTTCTTC.